Sequencing of this T cell receptor beta chain was carried out in a study of OX40 agonist ivuxolimab in advanced cancers. The CDR3 runs 12 residues. Germline V gene lookup returns CDR1 MGHDK and CDR2 SYGVNS. V lost 5 bases, J lost 2 bases, and 6 bases lay in between. Note on this clone: No antigen is known for it.

Sampled blood was obtained at baseline, cycle 4 day 1, and cycle 7 day 1. Study conclusions and caveats: There was clonal expansion of CD4+ and CD8+ blood T cells by week 6 at 0.1 to 3.0 mg/kg. The 0.1-3.0 mg/kg partial responders had among the lowest clonal expansion.

TCRdb keeps only in-frame clones here, not all; method: immunoSEQ multiplex PCR. The data contain around 30,000 clones, around 90% of them seen just once; the ten biggest clones take up around 39%. The sequences come from CD4+ or CD8+ T cells sorted from blood, collected in a trial of the OX40 agonist ivuxolimab. This receptor was obtained from an adult with an advanced solid tumor such as melanoma, head and neck, liver or kidney cancer. The chain uses TRBV25-1 and TRBJ1-2, with D possibly TRBD1 on 5 matching bases. The CDR3 DNA sequence: TGTGCCAGCAGTTACAGGAACTATGGCTACACCTTC. Translated: CASSYRNYGYTF.